Listed here are 18 T cell receptor beta chains from one sample, sequenced in a study of preoperative IRX-2 immunotherapy in early breast cancer. Assay used: immunoSEQ multiplex PCR; TCRdb lists only in-frame clones, some missing. Among tens of thousands of clones listed, just under 90% were seen once. Documented treatment: preoperative locoregional IRX-2 cytokine immunotherapy. This material consisted of tumor tissue, taken after IRX-2 immunotherapy. These TCRs come from a human donor with breast cancer.

The rearrangement joins TRBV11-3 to TRBJ1-6; D possibly corresponds to TRBD1 (6 bases). Germline lookup yields CDR1 SGHNT and CDR2 YENEEA. The ends were cut back, 4 bases at V and 9 bases at J, with 16 bases in the middle. The CDR3 spans 15 residues. The CDR3 coding sequence is TGTGCCAGCAGCTCCCTTACCGGGACATCTTCACCCCTCCACTTT. It yields the protein CASSSLTGTSSPLHF.

The rearrangement joins TRBV12-5 to TRBJ2-7; perhaps TRBD2 as D (5 bases). Germline CDR1 reads LGHNT; CDR2 reads FRNRAP. The CDR3 loop spans 17 amino acids. Written as DNA, the CDR3 is TGTGCCAGCACCCCCAGTCCGGGGTCTTCAAGCTCCTACGAGCAGTACTTC. Translated: CASTPSPGSSSSYEQYF.

The V and J genes are TRBV7-1 and TRBJ2-3; 9 positions agree with TRBD2. TRBV7-1 carries the ORF label, with uncertain function. After removal of 4 bases from V and 5 bases from J, the junction contained 10 bases not matched to a gene. CDR3 length equals 16 residues. CDR3 sequence (DNA): TGTGCCAGCAGCTTACAGGCTAGCGGGGTGGGAGATACGCAGTATTTT. It codes for CASSLQASGVGDTQYF.

J is TRBJ1-5 and V is TRBV10-3, with 7 positions matching TRBD1. The CDR3 is made up of 15 amino acids. V lost 0 bases, J lost 3 bases, and 2 bases stayed unmatched. Germline V gene data show CDR1 as ENHRY and CDR2 as SYGVKD. Here the CDR3 DNA reads TGTGCCATCAGTGAGTCAGGGGGCTACAATCAGCCCCAGCATTTT. Its protein is CAISESGGYNQPQHF.

This clone was seen only once. The V and J genes are TRBV19 and TRBJ1-3; D uncertain. CDR1 and CDR2 (germline): LNHDA, SQIVND (reference sequence). V lost 6 bases and J lost 2, with 5 bases in between. This CDR3 comprises 12 residues. CDR3 sequence (DNA): TGTGCCAGTAGCCACCCTGGAAACACCATATATTTT. It yields the protein CASSHPGNTIYF. Looking up the rest from reference TRBV19 and TRBJ1-3 gives the full variable domain: DGGITQSPKYLFRKEGQNVTLSCEQNLNHDAMYWYRQDPGQGLRLIYYSQIVNDFQKGDIAEGYSVSREKKESFPLTVTSAQKNPTAFYLCASSHPGNTIYFGEGSWLTVV.

This clone was observed a handful of times. Other DNA sequences in the same sample also yield this CDR3. The V call is TRBV19, the J call TRBJ2-3, with TRBD1 matching 7 bases. Germline V gene data show CDR1 as LNHDA and CDR2 as SQIVND (reference sequence). V lost 6 bases and J lost 0; bases outside the gene matches: 3. The CDR3 length is 14 residues. CDR3 amino acids: CASRRQGSTDTQYF. CDR3 in DNA: TGTGCCAGTAGGAGACAGGGAAGCACAGATACGCAGTATTTT.

The V and J genes are TRBV11-3 and TRBJ2-3; D is possibly TRBD1 or TRBD2 (6 bases each). CDR3 length equals 18 residues. Deletions cut 3 bases from V and 3 bases from J, with 22 bases between. Germline V gene sequence: CDR1 SGHNT, CDR2 YENEEA. The CDR3 loop is CASSLAPLGGTSTDTQYF. The CDR3 bases are TGTGCCAGCAGCTTGGCCCCCTTGGGGGGCACAAGTACAGATACGCAGTATTTT. The whole variable domain, filled in from reference TRBV11-3 and TRBJ2-3, reads EAGVVQSPRYKIIEKKQPVAFWCNPISGHNTLYWYLQNLGQGPELLIRYENEEAVDDSQLPKDRFSAERLKGVDSTLKIQPAELGDSAVYLCASSLAPLGGTSTDTQYFGPGTRLTVL.

The chain couples TRBV11-3 to TRBJ1-4; D is unresolved. Germline-derived CDR1 and CDR2 are SGHNT and YENEEA. This CDR3 is built from 15 residues. The V end was cut by 1 base, the J end by 6 bases, with 12 bases between. The CDR3 reads CASSLGGQGYEKLFF. CDR3 in DNA: TGTGCCAGCAGCTTAGGTGGCCAAGGGTATGAAAAACTGTTTTTT. Drawing the rest from reference TRBV11-3 and TRBJ1-4, the complete variable domain is EAGVVQSPRYKIIEKKQPVAFWCNPISGHNTLYWYLQNLGQGPELLIRYENEEAVDDSQLPKDRFSAERLKGVDSTLKIQPAELGDSAVYLCASSLGGQGYEKLFFGSGTQLSVL.

The chain employs TRBV11-3 and TRBJ1-1, with D possibly matching TRBD1 (6 bases). The germline CDR1 and CDR2 sequences are SGHNT and YENEEA. V lost 3 bases to trimming and J lost 0 bases, with 11 bases between them. The CDR3 sequence is 15 residues long. CDR3 region: CASSFTGQMNTEAFF. The CDR3 bases are TGTGCCAGCAGCTTCACGGGACAAATGAACACTGAAGCTTTCTTT.

The genes are TRBV15 and TRBJ2-7; maybe TRBD1 (6 bases). CDR3 length: 14 amino acids. Deletions cut 1 base from V and 5 bases from J, with 12 bases between. Per germline, CDR1 LNHNV and CDR2 YYDKDF (reference sequence). CDR3 sequence: CATSRAQGWNEQYF. CDR3 coding DNA: TGTGCCACCAGCAGAGCCCAGGGGTGGAACGAGCAGTACTTC.

V and J are TRBV23-1 and TRBJ1-2, with D maybe TRBD1 (5 bases). TRBV23-1 falls under the ORF class, with uncertain function. The CDR3 is 15 amino acids. The V and J ends lost 6 bases and 0 bases respectively, with 14 bases between them. The CDR3 here is CASSQEGKANYGYTF. CDR3 sequence (DNA): TGCGCCAGCAGCCAAGAGGGGAAAGCTAACTATGGCTACACCTTC.

The chain has TRBV5-1 and TRBJ1-3; 11 bases fit TRBD1. The CDR3 length is 18 residues. Germline values: CDR1 SGHRS, CDR2 YFSETQ. The ends lost 4 bases at V and 0 bases at J; junction bases unmatched: 9. The CDR3 DNA is TGCGCCAGCAGCCCTAGGACAGGGGGCGCGTTCTCTGGAAACACCATATATTTT. It codes for CASSPRTGGAFSGNTIYF.

J is TRBJ1-2 and V is TRBV10-2; D is unresolved. Germline CDR1 is WSHSY and CDR2 is SAAADI. The CDR3 has 13 residues. The V end lost 5 bases, the J end lost 5 bases, and 12 bases lay between the germline ends. The CDR3, as DNA: TGCGCCAGCAGTCACGACGTAGGATATGGCTACACCTTC. This gives the protein CASSHDVGYGYTF.

This clone appeared a single time. V and J are TRBV5-1 and TRBJ1-1, with 9 positions matching TRBD1. Germline lookup yields CDR1 SGHRS and CDR2 YFSETQ. The CDR3 runs to 16 residues. V lost 3 bases to trimming and J lost 4 bases; unmatched junction nucleotides: 10. The CDR3 here is CASSSKTGTGITEAFF. DNA of the CDR3: TGCGCCAGCAGCTCAAAAACCGGGACAGGGATCACTGAAGCTTTCTTT.

The rearrangement uses TRBV29-1 and TRBJ1-2; tentative D call: TRBD1 (6 bases). The germline gives CDR1 SQVTM, CDR2 ANQGSEA. The CDR3 covers 15 residues. The germline V and J ends were trimmed by 4 bases and 0 bases, with 15 bases remaining between them. As DNA, the CDR3 is TGCAGCGTTGTGGACAGCATCATAGCTAACTATGGCTACACCTTC. Amino acids: CSVVDSIIANYGYTF.

On this clone: At one of its ends the junction is not consistent with the germline gene, which may arise from a read error. The chain has TRBV7-1 and TRBJ2-3; D remains unclear. TRBV7-1 is an ORF; its function is uncertain. The CDR3 has 13 residues. The DNA for the CDR3 is TGTGCTAGCAGCCCTTTTGGCACAGATACGCAGTATTTT. Amino acid sequence: CASSPFGTDTQYF.

The chain recombines TRBV6-8 with TRBJ1-2, with D uncertain. The length of the CDR3 is 17 residues. The V end was cut by 6 bases, the J end by 4 bases, with 24 bases between. Germline V gives CDR1 MNHGY, CDR2 SAAAGT. CDR3 in amino acids: CASSAAQLGSLIYGYTF. The CDR3 nucleotides are TGTGCCAGCAGCGCAGCCCAGCTTGGGTCTTTGATCTATGGCTACACCTTC.

The V call is TRBV11-3, the J call TRBJ1-1, with a weak D call TRBD1 (5 bases). Germline V CDR1 and CDR2: SGHNT, YENEEA. V was pared by 5 bases and J by 4 bases, with 14 bases between. This CDR3 has 14 residues. The CDR3: CASSVGVGGTEAFF. As DNA, the CDR3 is TGTGCCAGCAGCGTGGGGGTGGGTGGCACTGAAGCTTTCTTT. The full variable domain, with the rest looked up from reference TRBV11-3 and TRBJ1-1, is EAGVVQSPRYKIIEKKQPVAFWCNPISGHNTLYWYLQNLGQGPELLIRYENEEAVDDSQLPKDRFSAERLKGVDSTLKIQPAELGDSAVYLCASSVGVGGTEAFFGQGTRLTVV.